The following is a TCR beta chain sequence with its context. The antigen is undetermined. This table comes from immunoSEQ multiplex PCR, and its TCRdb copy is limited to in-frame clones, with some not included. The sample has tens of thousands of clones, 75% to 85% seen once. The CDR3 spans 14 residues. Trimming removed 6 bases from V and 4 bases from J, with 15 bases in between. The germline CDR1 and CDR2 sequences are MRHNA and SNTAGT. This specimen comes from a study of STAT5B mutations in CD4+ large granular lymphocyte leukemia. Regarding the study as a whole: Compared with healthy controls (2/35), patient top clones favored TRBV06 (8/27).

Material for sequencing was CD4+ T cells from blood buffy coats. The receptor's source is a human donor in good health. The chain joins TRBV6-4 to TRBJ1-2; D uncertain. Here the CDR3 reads CASRVLVTSYGYTF. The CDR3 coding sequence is TGTGCCAGCAGAGTTCTCGTGACGAGCTATGGCTACACCTTC.